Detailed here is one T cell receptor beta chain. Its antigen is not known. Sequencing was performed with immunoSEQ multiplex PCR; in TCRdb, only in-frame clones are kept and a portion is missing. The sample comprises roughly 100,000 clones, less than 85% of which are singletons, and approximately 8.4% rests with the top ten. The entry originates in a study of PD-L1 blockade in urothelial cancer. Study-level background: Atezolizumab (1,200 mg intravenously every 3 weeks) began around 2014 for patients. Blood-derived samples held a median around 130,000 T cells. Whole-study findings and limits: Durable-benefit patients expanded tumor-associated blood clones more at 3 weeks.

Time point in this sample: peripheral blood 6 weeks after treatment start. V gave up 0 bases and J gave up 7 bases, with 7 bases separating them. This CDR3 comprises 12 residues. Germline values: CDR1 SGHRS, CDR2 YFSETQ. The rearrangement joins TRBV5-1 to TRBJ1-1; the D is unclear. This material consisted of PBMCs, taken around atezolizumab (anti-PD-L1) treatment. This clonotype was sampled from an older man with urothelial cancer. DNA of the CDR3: TGCGCCAGCAGCTTGGGAGAGGATGAAGCTTTCTTT. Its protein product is CASSLGEDEAFF.